This T cell receptor beta chain was sequenced for a study of blood T cell repertoires in COVID-19. The germline gives CDR1 MNHEY, CDR2 SVGAGI. The CDR3 has 12 amino acids. V was shortened by 5 bases and J by 10 bases, with 9 bases between the two germline ends. Assay: immunoSEQ multiplex PCR; the TCRdb copy retains only in-frame clones and omits some. The top ten hold about an eighth of the sample, which has around 180,000 clones, roughly four fifths seen once. Clinical history reported by participants formed the basis on which cohorts were assigned. Material for sequencing was PBMCs or T cells enriched from blood (not recorded which). The V call is TRBV6-5, the J call TRBJ1-6; D not resolved. This receptor was taken from a man aged 50 or older who had recovered from COVID-19. The CDR3 DNA is TGTGCCAGCAGTCCACCGGGATCACCCCTCCACTTT. It codes for CASSPPGSPLHF.